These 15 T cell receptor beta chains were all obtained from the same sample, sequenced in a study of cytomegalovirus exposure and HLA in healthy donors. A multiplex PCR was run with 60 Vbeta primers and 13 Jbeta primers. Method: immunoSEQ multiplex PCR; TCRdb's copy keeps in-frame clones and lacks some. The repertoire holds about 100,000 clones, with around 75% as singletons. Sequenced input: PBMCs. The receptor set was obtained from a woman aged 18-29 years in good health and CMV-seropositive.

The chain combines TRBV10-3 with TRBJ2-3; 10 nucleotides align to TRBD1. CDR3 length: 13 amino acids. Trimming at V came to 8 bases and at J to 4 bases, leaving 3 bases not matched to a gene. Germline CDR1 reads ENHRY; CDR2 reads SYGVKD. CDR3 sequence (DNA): TGTGCCATCGAGGGGACAGGGGCAGATACGCAGTATTTT. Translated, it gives CAIEGTGADTQYF.

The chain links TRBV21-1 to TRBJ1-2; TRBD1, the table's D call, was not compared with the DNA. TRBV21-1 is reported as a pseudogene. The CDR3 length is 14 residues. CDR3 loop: CASSKDGQGQGYTF. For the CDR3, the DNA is TGTGCCAGCAGCAAAGATGGCCAGGGTCAGGGCTACACCTTC.

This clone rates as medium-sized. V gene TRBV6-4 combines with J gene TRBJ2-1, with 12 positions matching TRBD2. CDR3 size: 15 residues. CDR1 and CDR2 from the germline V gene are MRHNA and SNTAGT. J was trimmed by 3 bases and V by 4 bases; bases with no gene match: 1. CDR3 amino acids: CASSGLAGDYNEQFF. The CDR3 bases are TGTGCCAGCAGTGGACTAGCGGGGGACTACAATGAGCAGTTCTTC.

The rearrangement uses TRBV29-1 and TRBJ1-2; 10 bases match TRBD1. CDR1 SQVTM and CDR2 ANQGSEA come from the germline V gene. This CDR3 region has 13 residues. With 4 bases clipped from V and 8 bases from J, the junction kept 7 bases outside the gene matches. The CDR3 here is CSVAPGQGTGYTF. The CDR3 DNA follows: TGCAGCGTTGCACCGGGACAGGGGACGGGCTACACCTTC.

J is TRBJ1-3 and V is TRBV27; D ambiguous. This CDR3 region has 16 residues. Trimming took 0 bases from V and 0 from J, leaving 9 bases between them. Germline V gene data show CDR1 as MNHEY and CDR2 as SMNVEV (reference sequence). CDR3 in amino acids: CASSLSRSASGNTIYF. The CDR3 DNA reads TGTGCCAGCAGTTTATCGAGGTCGGCCTCTGGAAACACCATATATTTT.

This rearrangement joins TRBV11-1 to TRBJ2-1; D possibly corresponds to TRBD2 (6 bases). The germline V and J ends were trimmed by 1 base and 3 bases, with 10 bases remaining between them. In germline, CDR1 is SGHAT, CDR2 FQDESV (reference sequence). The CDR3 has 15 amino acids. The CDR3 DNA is TGTGCCAGCAGCTTAGAGGAGGGGAACTACAATGAGCAGTTCTTC. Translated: CASSLEEGNYNEQFF. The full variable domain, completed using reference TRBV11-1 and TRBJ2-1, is EAEVAQSPRYKITEKSQAVAFWCDPISGHATLYWYRQILGQGPELLVQFQDESVVDDSQLPKDRFSAERLKGVDSTLKIQPAELGDSAMYLCASSLEEGNYNEQFFGPGTRLTVL.

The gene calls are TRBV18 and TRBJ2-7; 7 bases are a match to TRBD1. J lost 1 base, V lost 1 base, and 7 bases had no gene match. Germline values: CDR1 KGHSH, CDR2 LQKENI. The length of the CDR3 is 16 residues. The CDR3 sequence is CASSPRSGTASYEQYF. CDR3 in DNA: TGTGCCAGCTCACCACGTTCGGGGACAGCTTCCTACGAGCAGTACTTC.

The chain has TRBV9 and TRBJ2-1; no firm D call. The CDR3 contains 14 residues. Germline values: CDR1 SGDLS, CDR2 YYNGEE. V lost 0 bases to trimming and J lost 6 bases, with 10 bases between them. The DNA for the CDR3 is TGTGCCAGCAGCGTAGGGCCAGGTGGCAATGAGCAGTTCTTC. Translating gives CASSVGPGGNEQFF.

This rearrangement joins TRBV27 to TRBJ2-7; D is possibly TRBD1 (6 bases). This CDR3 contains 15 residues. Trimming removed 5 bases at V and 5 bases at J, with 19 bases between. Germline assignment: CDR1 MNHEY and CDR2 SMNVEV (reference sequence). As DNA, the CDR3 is TGTGCCAGCAGTCAGGGGTCAGTGCTTCGGAACGAGCAGTACTTC. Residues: CASSQGSVLRNEQYF.

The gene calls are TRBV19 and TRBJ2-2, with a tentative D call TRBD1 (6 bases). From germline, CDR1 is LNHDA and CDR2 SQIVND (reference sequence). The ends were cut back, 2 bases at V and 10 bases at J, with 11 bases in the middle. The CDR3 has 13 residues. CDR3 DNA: TGTGCCAGTAGTATAAACAGGGAAATGGAGCTGTTTTTT. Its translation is CASSINREMELFF.

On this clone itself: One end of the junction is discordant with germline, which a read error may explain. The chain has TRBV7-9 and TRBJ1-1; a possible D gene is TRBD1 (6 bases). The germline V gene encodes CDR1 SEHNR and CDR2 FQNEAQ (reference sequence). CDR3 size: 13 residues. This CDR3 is CTSSYRVGTEAFF. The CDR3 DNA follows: TGTACCAGCAGCTACAGGGTGGGCACTGAAGCTTTCTTT.

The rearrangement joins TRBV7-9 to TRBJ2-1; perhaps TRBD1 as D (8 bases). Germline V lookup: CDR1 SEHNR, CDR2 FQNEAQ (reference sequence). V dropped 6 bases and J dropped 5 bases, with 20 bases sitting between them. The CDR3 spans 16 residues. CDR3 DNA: TGTGCCAGCAGACTTCAGGGGGCGGGAGTAGACAATGAGCAGTTCTTC. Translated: CASRLQGAGVDNEQFF.

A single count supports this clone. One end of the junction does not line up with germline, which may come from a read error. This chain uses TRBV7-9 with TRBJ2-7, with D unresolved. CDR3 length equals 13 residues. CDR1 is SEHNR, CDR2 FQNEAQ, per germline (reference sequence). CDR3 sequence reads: CSSSLETYYEQYF. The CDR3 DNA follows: TGTTCCAGCAGCTTGGAGACCTACTACGAGCAGTACTTC.

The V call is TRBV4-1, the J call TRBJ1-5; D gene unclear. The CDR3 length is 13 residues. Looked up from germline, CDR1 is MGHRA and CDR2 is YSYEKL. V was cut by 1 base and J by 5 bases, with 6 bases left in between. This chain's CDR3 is CASSQVAYQPQHF. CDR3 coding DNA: TGCGCCAGCAGCCAAGTGGCCTATCAGCCCCAGCATTTT.

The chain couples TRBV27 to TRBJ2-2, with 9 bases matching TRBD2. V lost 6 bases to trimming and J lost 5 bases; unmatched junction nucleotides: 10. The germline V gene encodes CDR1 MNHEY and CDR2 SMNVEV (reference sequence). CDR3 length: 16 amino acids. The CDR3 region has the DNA TGTGCCAGCAGAATGGGAGCGGGAGGCGGGACCGGGGAGCTGTTTTTT. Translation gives CASRMGAGGGTGELFF.